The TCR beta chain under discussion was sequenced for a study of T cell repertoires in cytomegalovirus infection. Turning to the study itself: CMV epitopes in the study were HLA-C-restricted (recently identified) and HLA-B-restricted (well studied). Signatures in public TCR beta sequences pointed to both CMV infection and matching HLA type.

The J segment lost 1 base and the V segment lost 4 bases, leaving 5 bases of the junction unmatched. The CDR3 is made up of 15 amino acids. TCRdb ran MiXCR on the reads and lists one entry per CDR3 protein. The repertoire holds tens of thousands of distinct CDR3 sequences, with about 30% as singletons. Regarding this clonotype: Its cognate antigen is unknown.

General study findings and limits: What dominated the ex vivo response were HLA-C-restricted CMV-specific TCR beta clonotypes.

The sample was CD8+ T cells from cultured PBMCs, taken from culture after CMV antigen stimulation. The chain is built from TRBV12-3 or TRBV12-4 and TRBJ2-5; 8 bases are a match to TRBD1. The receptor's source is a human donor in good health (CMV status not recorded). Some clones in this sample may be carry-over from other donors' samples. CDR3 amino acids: CASSSRQGPQETQYF. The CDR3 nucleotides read TGTGCCAGCAGTTCCCGACAGGGGCCCCAAGAGACCCAGTACTTC.